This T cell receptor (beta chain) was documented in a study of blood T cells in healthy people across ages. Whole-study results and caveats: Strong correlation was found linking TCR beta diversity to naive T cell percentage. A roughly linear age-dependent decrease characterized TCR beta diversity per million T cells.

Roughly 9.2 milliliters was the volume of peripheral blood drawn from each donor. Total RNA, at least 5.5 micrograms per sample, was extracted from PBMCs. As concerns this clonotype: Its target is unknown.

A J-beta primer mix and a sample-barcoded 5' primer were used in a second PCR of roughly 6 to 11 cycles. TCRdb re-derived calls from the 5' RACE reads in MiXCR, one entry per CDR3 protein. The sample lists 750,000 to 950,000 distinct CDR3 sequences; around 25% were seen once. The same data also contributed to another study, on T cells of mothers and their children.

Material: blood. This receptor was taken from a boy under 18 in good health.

CDR3 residues: CASSLARVTWTEAFF. CDR3 DNA sequence: TGTGCCAGCAGCCTCGCCAGGGTTACGTGGACTGAAGCTTTCTTT. This chain joins TRBV12-3 or TRBV12-4 and TRBJ1-1, with D maybe TRBD1 (5 bases). This CDR3 spans 15 amino acids. V lost 6 bases, J lost 5 bases, and 19 bases lay in between.